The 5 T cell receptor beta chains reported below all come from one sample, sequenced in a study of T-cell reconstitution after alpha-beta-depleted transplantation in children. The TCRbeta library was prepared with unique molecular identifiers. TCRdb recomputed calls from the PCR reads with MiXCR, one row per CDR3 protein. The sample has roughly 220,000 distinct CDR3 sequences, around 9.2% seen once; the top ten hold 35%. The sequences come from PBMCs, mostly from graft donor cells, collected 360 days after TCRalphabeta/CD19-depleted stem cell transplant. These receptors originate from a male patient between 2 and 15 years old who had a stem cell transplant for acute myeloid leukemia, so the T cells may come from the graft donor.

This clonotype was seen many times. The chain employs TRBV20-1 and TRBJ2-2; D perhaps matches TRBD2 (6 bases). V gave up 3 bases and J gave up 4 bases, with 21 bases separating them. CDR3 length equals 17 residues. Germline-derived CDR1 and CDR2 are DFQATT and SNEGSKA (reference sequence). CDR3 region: CSARGVRSGFGTGELFF. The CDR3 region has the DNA TGCAGTGCTAGGGGTGTTAGGAGCGGGTTTGGCACCGGGGAGCTGTTTTTT.

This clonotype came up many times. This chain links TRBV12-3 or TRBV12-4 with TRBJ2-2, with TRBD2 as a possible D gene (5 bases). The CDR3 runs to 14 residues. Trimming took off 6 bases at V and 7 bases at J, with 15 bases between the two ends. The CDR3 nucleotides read TGTGCCAGCAGCACCCGACCTAGCTTCGGGGAGCTGTTTTTT. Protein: CASSTRPSFGELFF.

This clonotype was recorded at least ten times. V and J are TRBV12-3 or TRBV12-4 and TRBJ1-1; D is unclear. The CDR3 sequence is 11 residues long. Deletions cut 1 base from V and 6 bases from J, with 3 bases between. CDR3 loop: CASSLGPEAFF. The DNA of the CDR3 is TGTGCCAGCAGTTTAGGGCCTGAAGCTTTCTTT.

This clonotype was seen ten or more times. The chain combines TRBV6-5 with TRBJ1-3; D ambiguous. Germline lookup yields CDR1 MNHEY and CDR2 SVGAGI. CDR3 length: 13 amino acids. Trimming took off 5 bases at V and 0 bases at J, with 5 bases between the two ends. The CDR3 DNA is TGTGCCAGCAGTCGTATCTCTGGAAACACCATATATTTT. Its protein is CASSRISGNTIYF.

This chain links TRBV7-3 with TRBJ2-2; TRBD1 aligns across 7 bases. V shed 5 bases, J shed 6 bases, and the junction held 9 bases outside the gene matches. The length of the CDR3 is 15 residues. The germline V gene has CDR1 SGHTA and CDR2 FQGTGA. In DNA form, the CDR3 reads TGTGCCAGCAGCCCAGGGGGAGTCCTCCCCGGGGAGCTGTTTTTT. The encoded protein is CASSPGGVLPGELFF.